This TCR beta chain is from a study of identical twins. Findings and limits, study-wide: With monozygotic twins, out-of-frame TCR alpha sharing exceeded what models estimated.

V was pared by 0 bases and J by 4 bases, with 10 bases between. The CDR3 sequence is 15 residues long. Germline V CDR1 and CDR2: LGHNA, YSLEER. In its sample, this clonotype was seen many times. Its antigen is undetermined. With template switching, a universal primer site was added, and the cDNA carried unique molecular identifiers. TCRdb re-derived calls from the 5' RACE reads in MiXCR, one entry per CDR3 protein. The sample carries a few hundred thousand distinct CDR3 sequences, less than 20% recorded once. Specimen: naive T cells sorted from blood. This chain links TRBV4-3 with TRBJ2-1; D is perhaps TRBD2 (6 bases). The TCR comes from a man aged 50-59 years in good health. For the CDR3, the DNA is TGCGCCAGCAGCCAAGATGGAGGGGATTACAATGAGCAGTTCTTC. This sequence encodes CASSQDGGDYNEQFF.